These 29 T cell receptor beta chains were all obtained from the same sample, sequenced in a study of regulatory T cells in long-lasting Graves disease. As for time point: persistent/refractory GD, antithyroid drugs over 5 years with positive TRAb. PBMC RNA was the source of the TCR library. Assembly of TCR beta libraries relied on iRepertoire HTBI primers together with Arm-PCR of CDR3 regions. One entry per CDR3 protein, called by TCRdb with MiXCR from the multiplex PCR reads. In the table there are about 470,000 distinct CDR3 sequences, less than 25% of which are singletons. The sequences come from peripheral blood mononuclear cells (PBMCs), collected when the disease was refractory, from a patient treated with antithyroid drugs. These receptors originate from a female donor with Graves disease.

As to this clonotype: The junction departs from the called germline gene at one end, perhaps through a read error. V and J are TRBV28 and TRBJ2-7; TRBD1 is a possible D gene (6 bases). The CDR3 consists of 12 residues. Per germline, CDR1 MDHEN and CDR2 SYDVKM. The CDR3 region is CASSLGLDRKSF. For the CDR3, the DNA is TGTGCCAGCAGTTTAGGTCTTGACAGGAAGAGCTTC.

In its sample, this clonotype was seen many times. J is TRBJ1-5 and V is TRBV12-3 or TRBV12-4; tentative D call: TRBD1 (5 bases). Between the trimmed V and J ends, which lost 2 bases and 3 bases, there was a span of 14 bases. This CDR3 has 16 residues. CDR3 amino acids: CASSLLMGRANQPQHF. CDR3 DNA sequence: TGTGCCAGCAGTTTACTGATGGGGCGGGCCAATCAGCCCCAGCATTTT.

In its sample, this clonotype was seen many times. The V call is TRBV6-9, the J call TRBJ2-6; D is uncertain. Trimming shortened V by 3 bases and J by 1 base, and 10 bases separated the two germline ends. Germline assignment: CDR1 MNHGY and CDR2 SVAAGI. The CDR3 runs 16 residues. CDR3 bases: TGTGCCAGCAGTTACCCGACCGTTTCTGGGGCCAACGTCCTGACTTTC. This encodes CASSYPTVSGANVLTF.

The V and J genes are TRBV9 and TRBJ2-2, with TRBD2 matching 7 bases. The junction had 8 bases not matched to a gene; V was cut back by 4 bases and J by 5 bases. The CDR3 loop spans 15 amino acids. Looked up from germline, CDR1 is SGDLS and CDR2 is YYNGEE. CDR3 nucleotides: TGTGCCAGCAGCCCAAACGGGGAGGGTACCGGGGAGCTGTTTTTT. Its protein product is CASSPNGEGTGELFF.

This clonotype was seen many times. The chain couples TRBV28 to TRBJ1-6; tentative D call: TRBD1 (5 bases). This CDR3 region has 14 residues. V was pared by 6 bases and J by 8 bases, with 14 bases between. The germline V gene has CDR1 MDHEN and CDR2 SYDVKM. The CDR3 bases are TGTGCCAGCAGGGCGGACCAGGGTGATTCACCCCTCCACTTT. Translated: CASRADQGDSPLHF.

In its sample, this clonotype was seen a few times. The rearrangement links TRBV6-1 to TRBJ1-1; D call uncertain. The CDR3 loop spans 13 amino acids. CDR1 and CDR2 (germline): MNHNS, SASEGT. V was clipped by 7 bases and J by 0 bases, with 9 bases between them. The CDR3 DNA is TGTGCCAGCACCTGGCTGATGAACACTGAAGCTTTCTTT. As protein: CASTWLMNTEAFF.

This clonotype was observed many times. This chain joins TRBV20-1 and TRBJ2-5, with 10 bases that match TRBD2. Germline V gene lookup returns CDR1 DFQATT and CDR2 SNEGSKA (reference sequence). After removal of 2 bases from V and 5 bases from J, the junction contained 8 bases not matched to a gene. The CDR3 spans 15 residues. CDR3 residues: CSARRASGSMETQYF. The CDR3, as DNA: TGCAGTGCTAGACGGGCTAGCGGGAGCATGGAGACCCAGTACTTC.

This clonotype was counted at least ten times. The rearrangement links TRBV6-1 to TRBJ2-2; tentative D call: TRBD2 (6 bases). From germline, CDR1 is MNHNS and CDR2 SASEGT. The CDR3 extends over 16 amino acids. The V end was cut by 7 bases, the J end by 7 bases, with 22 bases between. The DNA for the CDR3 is TGTGCCAGCATTCGTCAACCGGGACTTAACCGCGGGGAGCTGTTTTTT. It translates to CASIRQPGLNRGELFF.

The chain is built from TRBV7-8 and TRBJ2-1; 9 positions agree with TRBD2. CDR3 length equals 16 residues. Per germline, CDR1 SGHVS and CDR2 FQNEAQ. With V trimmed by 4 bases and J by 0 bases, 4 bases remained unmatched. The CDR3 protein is CASSSGLAYSYNEQFF. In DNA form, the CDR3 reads TGTGCCAGCAGCTCAGGACTAGCGTACTCCTACAATGAGCAGTTCTTC.

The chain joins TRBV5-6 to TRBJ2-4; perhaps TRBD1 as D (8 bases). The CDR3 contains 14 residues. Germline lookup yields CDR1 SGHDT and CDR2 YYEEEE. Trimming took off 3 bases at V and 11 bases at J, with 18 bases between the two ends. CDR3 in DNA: TGTGCCAGCAGCTCGGGGGGCGACAGGGGCCTTCAGTACTTC. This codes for CASSSGGDRGLQYF.

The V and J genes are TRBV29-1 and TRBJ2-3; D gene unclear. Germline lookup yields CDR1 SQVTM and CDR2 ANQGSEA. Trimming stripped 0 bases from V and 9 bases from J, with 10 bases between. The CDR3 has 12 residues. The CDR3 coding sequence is TGCAGCGTTGAAGATCTTGAAGGGACGCAGTATTTT. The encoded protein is CSVEDLEGTQYF.

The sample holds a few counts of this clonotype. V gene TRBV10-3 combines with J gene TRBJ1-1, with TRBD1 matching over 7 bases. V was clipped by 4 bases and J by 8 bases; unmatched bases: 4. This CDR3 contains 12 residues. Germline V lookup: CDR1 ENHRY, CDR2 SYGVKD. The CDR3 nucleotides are TGTGCCATCAGTGTCGGGACAGCCGAAGCTTTCTTT. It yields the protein CAISVGTAEAFF.

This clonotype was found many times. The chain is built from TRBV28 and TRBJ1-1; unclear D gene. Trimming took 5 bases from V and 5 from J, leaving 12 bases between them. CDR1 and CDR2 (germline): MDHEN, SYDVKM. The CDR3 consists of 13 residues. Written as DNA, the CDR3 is TGTGCCAGCAGTGAAGCCCTCGGGACTGAAGCTTTCTTT. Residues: CASSEALGTEAFF. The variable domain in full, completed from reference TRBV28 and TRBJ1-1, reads DVKVTQSSRYLVKRTGEKVFLECVQDMDHENMFWYRQDPGLGLRLIYFSYDVKMKEKGDIPEGYSVSREKKERFSLILESASTNQTSMYLCASSEALGTEAFFGQGTRLTVV.

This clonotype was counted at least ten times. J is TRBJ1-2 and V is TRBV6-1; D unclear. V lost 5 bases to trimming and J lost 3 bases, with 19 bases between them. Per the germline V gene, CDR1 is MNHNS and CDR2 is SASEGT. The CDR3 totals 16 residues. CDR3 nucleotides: TGTGCCAGCAGTCCTCGTCGGTCCTCCCCCTACTATGGCTACACCTTC. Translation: CASSPRRSSPYYGYTF.

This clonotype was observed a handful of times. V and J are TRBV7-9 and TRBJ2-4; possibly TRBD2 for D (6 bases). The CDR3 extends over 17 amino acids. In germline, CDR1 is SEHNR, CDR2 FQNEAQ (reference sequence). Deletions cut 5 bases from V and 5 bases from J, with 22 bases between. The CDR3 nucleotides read TGTGCCAGCAGCCCTCGGAGGGCCTTAGCCATGGAAAACATTCAGTACTTC. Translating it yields CASSPRRALAMENIQYF. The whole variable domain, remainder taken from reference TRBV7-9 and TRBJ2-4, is DTGVSQNPRHKITKRGQNVTFRCDPISEHNRLYWYRQTLGQGPEFLTYFQNEAQLEKSRLLSDRFSAERPKGSFSTLEIQRTEQGDSAMYLCASSPRRALAMENIQYFGAGTRLSVL.

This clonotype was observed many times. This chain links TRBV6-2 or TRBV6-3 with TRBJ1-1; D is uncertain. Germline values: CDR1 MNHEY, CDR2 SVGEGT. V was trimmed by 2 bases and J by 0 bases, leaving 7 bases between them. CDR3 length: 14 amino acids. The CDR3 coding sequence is TGTGCCAGCAGTTACGAACGGCTGAACACTGAAGCTTTCTTT. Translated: CASSYERLNTEAFF.

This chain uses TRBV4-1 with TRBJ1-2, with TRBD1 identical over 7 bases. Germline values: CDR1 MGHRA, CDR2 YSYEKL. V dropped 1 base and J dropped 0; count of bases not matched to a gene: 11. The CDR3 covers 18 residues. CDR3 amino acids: CASSQVTTGITTNYGYTF. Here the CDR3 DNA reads TGCGCCAGCAGCCAAGTCACGACAGGGATAACTACTAACTATGGCTACACCTTC.

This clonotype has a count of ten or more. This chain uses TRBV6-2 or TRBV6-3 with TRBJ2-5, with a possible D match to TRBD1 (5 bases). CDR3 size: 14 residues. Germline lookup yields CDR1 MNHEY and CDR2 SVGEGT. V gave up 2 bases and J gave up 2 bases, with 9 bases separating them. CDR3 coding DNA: TGTGCCAGCAGTTACGGAAGGGGTCAAGAGACCCAGTACTTC. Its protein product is CASSYGRGQETQYF.

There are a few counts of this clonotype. The CDR3 protein is CASSFSARETGETQYF. CDR3 coding DNA: TGTGCCAGCAGCTTCTCGGCGCGGGAGACTGGGGAGACCCAGTACTTC. The V gene is TRBV7-2, the J gene TRBJ2-5, with 7 bases fitting TRBD2. This CDR3 is 16 amino acids long. CDR1 and CDR2 (germline): SGHTA, FQGNSA. V was clipped by 3 bases and J by 5 bases; unmatched bases: 12.

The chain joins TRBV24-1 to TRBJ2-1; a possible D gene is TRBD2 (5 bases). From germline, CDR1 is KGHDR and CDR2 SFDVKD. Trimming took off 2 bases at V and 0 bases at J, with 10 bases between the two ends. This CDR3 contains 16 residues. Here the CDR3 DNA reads TGTGCCACCAGTGATTCTCAGCGGACCTCCTACAATGAGCAGTTCTTC. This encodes CATSDSQRTSYNEQFF.

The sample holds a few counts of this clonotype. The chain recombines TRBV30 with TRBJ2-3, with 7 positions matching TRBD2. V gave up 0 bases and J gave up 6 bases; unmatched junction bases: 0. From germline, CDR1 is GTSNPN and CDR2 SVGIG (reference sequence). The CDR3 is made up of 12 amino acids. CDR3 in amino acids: CAWSVRGDTQYF. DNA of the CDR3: TGTGCCTGGAGTGTGCGGGGGGATACGCAGTATTTT.

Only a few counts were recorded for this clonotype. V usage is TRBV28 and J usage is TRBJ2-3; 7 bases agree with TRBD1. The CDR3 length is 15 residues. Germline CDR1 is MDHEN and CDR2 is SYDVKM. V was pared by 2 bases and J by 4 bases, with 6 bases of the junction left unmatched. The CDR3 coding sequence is TGTGCCAGCAGTTTAGGGACAGACGCGTCAGATACGCAGTATTTT. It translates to CASSLGTDASDTQYF.

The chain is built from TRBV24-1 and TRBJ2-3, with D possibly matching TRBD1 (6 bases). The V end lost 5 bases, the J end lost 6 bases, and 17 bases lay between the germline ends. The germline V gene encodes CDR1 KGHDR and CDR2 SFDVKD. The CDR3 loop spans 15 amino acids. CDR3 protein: CATSGRGPQSDTQYF. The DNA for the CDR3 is TGTGCCACCAGTGGCAGGGGACCTCAGTCGGATACGCAGTATTTT.

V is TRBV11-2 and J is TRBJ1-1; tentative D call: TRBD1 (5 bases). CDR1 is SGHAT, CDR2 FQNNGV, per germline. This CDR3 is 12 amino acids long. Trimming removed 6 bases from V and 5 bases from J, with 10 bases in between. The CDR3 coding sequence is TGTGCCAGCAGAGGGACGACTACTGAAGCTTTCTTT. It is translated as CASRGTTTEAFF.

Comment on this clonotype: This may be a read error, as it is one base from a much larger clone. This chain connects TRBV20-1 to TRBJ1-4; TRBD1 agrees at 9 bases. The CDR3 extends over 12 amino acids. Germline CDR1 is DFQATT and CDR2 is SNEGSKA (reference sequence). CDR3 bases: TGCGGTGTCCGGACAGGGGAAGGGAAACTGTTTTTT. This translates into CGVRTGEGKLFF.

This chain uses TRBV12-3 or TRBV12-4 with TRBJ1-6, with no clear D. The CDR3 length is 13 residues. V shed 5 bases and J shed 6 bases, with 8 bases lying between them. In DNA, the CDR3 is TGTGCCAGCAGTCCTACCGGTAATTCACCCCTCCACTTT. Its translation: CASSPTGNSPLHF.

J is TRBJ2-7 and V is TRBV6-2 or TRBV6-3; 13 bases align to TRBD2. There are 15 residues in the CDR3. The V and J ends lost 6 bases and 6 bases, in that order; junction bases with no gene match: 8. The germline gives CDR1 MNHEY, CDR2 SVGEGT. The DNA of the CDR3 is TGTGCCAGCAGAAAACTAGCGGGAGGGCCGGTCGAGCAGTACTTC. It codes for CASRKLAGGPVEQYF.

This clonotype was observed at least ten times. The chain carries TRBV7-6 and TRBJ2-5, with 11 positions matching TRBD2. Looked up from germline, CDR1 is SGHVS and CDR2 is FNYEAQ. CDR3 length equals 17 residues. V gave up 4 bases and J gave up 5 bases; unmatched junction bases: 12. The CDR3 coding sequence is TGTGCCAGCAGCTCCAAAACCCGACTAGCGGGGTATGAGACCCAGTACTTC. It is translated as CASSSKTRLAGYETQYF.

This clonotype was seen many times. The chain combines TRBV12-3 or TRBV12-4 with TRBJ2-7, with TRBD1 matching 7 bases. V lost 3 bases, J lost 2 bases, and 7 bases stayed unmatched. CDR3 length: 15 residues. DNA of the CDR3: TGTGCCAGCAGTTTGGGGGACAGCCTAACCTACGAGCAGTACTTC. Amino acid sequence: CASSLGDSLTYEQYF.